This T cell receptor beta chain was identified in a study of siplizumab effects on memory and regulatory T cells. V was shortened by 2 bases and J by 6 bases, with 26 bases between the two germline ends. The CDR3 has 18 residues. Germline loops: CDR1 SGHRS, CDR2 YFSETQ. TCRdb's table, derived via immunoSEQ multiplex PCR, lists solely in-frame clones and lacks some. This table has tens of thousands of clones, approximately 90% appearing once. This chain joins TRBV5-1 and TRBJ1-2; D possibly corresponds to TRBD1 (6 bases). Input material: Tregs sorted from blood. The origin of this receptor is a human donor in good health. The CDR3 nucleotides are TGCGCCAGCAGCTTCGGAGGTCGGCAGGGGTTTGGACAAGATGGCTACACCTTC. It yields the protein CASSFGGRQGFGQDGYTF.